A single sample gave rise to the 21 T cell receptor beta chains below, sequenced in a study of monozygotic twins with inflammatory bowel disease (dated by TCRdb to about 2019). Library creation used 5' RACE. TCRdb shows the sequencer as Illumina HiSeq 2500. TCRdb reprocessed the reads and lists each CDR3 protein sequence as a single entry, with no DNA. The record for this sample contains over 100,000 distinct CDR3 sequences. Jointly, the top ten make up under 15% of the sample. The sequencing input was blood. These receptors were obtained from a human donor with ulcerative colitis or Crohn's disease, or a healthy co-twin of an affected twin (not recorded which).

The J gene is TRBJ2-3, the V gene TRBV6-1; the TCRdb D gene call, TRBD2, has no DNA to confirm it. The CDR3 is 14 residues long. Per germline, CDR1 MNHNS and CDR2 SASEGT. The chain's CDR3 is CASTRLAATDTQYF.

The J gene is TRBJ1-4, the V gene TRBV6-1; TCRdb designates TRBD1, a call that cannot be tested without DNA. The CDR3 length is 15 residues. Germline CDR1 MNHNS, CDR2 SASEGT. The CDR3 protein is CASSENRGTNEKLFF.

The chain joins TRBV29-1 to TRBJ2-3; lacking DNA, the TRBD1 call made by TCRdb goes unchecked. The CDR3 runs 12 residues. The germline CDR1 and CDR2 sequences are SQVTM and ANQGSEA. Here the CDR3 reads CSAHRFTDTQYF.

The CDR3 here is CASSRTSGSEQYF. This chain joins TRBV6-2 or TRBV6-3 and TRBJ2-7; without DNA, the TCRdb call of TRBD2 cannot be checked. The CDR3 has 13 amino acids. Germline V gene sequence: CDR1 MNHEY, CDR2 SVGEGT.

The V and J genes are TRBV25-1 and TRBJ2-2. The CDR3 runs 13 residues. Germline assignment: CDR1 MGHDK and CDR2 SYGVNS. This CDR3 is CASSEKDTGELFF.

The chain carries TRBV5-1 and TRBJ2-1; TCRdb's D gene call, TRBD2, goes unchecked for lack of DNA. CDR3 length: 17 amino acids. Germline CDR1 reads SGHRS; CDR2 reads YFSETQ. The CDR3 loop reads CASSPGEGAGASSEQFF.

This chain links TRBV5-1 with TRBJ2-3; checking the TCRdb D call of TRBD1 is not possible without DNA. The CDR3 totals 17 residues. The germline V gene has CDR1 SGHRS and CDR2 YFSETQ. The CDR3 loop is CASSTPSRARGKYTQYF.

The CDR3 sequence: CASSLGDVTDTQYF. The J gene is TRBJ2-3, the V gene TRBV7-6; TCRdb calls TRBD1, which cannot be checked without DNA. CDR1 is SGHVS and CDR2 is FNYEAQ in the germline V gene. This CDR3 has 14 amino acids. Full variable domain (remainder filled in from reference TRBV7-6 and TRBJ2-3): GAGVSQSPRYKVTKRGQDVALRCDPISGHVSLYWYRQALGQGPEFLTYFNYEAQQDKSGLPNDRFSAERPEGSISTLTIQRTEQRDSAMYRCASSLGDVTDTQYFGPGTRLTVL.

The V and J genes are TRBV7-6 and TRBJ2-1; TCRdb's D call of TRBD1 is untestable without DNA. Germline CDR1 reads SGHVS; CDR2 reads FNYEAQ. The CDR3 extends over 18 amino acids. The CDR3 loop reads CASSLVGIGDGRTNEQFF.

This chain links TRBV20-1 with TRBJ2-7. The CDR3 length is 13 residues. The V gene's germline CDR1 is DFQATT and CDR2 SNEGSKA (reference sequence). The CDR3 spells CSARGPFSYEQYF.

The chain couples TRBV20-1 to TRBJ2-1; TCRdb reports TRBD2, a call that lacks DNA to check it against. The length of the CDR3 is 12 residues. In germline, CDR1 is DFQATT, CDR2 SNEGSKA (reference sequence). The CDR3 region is CSANLAGGEQFF.

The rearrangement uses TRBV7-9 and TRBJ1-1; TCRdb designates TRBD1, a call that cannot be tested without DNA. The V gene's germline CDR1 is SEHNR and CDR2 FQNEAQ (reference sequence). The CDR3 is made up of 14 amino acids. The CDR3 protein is CASSLLTGNTEAFF.

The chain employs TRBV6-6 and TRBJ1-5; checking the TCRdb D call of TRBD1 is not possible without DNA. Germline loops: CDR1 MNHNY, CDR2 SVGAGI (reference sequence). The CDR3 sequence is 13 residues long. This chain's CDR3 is CASTQGVSQPQHF.

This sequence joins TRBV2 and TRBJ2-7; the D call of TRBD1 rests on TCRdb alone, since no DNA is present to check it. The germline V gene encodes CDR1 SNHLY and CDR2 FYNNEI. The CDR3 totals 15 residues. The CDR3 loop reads CASSELDSLYGEQYF.

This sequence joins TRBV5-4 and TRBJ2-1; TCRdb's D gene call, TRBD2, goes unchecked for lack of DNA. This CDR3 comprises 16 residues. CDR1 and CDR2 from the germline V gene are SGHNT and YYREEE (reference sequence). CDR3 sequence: CASSLPAGGGVNEQFF.

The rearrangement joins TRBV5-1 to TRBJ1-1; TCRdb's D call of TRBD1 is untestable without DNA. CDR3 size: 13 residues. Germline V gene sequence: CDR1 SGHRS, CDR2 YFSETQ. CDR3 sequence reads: CASGSTGDTEAFF.

The CDR3 reads CASSSDPGTGTEAFF. The chain is built from TRBV27 and TRBJ1-1; with no DNA, the TCRdb D assignment of TRBD1 cannot be verified. This CDR3 has 15 amino acids. CDR1 and CDR2 (germline): MNHEY, SMNVEV (reference sequence).

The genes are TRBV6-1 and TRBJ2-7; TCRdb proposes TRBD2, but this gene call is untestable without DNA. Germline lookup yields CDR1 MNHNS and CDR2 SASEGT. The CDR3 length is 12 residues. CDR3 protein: CASSERGGEQYF.

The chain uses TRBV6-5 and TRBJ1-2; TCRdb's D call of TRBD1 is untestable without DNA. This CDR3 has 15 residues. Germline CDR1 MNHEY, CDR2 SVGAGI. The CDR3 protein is CASSLGRGFRYGYTF.

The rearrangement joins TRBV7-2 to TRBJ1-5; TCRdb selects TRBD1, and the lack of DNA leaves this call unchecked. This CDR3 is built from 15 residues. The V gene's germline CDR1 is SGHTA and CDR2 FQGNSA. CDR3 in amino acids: CASSLTGLSNQPQHF.

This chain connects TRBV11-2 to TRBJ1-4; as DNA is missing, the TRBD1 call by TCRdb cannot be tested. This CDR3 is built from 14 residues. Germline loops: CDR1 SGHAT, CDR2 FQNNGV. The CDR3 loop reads CASNRGGTNEKLFF. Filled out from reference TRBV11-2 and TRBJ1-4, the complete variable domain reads EAGVAQSPRYKIIEKRQSVAFWCNPISGHATLYWYQQILGQGPKLLIQFQNNGVVDDSQLPKDRFSAERLKGVDSTLKIQPAKLEDSAVYLCASNRGGTNEKLFFGSGTQLSVL.